This T cell receptor beta chain was sequenced in a study of tumor-infiltrating lymphocytes in oesophageal squamous cell carcinoma. This clonotype appeared a few times. This may be a read error: a much more frequent sequence differs by one nucleotide. In TCRdb, the PCR reads were re-called with MiXCR into one record per CDR3 protein. The sample carries almost 20,000 distinct CDR3 sequences, around 41% recorded once. The receptor's source is a male donor with esophageal squamous cell carcinoma. The sample comprised esophageal tumor tissue.

CDR3 loop: CASSPVAITMNEQYF. CDR3 sequence (DNA): TGTGCCAGCAGCCCGGTAGCAATTACGATGAATGAGCAGTACTTC. The chain is built from TRBV5-4 and TRBJ2-7, with D uncertain. V lost 4 bases, J lost 7 bases, and 21 bases lay in between. The germline V gene encodes CDR1 SGHNT and CDR2 YYREEE (reference sequence). The CDR3 runs to 15 residues.